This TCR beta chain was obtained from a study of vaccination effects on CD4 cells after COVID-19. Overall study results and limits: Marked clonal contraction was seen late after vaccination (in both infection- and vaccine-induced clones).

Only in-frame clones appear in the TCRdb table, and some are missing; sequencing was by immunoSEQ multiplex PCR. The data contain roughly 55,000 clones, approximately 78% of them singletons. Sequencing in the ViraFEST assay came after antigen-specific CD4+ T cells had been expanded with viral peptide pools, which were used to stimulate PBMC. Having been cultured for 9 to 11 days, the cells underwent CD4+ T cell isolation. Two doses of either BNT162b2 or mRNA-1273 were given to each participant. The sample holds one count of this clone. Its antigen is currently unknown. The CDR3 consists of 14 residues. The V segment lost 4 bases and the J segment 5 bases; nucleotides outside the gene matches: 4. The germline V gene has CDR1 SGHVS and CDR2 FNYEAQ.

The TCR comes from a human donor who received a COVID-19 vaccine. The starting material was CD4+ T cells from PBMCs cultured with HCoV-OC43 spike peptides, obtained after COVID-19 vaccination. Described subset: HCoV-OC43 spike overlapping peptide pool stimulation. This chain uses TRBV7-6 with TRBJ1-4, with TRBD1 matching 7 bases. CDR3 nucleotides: TGTGCCAGCAGCTCTGGGACAGAAAATGAAAAACTGTTTTTT. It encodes CASSSGTENEKLFF.